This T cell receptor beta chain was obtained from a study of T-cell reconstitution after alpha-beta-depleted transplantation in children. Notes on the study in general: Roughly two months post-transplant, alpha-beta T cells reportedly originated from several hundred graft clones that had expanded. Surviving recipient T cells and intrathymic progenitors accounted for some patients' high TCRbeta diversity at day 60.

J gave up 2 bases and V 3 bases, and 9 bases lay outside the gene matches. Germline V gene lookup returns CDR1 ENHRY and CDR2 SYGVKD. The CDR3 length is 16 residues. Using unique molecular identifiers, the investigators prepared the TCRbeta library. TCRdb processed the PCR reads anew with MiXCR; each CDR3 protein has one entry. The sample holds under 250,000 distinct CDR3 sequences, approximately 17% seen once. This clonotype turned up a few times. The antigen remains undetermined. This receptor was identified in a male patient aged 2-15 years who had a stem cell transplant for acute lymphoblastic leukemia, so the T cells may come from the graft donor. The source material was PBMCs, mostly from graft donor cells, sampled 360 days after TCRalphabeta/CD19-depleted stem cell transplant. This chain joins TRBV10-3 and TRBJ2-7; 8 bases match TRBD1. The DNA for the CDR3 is TGTGCCATCAGTGACGGGACAGGCCTCGGCACCTACGAGCAGTACTTC. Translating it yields CAISDGTGLGTYEQYF.